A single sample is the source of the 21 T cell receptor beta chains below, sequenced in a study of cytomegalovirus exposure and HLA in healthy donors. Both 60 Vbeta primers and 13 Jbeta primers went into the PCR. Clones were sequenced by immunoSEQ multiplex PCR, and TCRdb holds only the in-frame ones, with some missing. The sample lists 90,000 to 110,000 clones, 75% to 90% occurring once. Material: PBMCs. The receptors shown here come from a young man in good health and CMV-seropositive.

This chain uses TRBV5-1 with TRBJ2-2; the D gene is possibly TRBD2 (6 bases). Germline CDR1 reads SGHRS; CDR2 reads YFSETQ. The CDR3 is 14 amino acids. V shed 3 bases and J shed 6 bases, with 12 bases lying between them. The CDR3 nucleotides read TGCGCCAGCAGCTGGGACTTTGGGTCCGGGGAGCTGTTTTTT. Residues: CASSWDFGSGELFF.

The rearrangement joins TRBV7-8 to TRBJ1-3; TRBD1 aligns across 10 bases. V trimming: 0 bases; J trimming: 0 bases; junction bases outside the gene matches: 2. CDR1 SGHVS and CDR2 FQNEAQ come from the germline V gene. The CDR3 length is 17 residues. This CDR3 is CASSLATGGVSGNTIYF. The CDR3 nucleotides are TGTGCCAGCAGCTTAGCGACAGGGGGCGTCTCTGGAAACACCATATATTTT.

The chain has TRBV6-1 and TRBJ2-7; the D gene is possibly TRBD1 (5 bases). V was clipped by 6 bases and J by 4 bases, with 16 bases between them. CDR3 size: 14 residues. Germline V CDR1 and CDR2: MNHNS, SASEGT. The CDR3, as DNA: TGTGCCAGCAGGTCGGGCAGGGTCTGGTACGAGCAGTACTTC. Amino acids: CASRSGRVWYEQYF.

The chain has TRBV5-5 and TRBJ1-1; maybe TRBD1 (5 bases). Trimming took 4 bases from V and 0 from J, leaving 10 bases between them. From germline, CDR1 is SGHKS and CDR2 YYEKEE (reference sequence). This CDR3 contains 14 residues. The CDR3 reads CASSRTGMNTEAFF. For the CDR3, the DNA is TGTGCCAGCAGCAGAACAGGCATGAACACTGAAGCTTTCTTT.

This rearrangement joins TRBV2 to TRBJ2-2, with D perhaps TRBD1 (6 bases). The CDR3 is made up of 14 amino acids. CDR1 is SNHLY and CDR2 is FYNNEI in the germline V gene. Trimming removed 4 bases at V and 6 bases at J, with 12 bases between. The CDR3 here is CASSVTGLPGELFF. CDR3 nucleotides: TGTGCCAGCAGTGTGACAGGTCTCCCCGGGGAGCTGTTTTTT. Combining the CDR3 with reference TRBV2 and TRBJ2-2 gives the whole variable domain EPEVTQTPSHQVTQMGQEVILRCVPISNHLYFYWYRQILGQKVEFLVSFYNNEISEKSEIFDDQFSVERPDGSNFTLKIRSTKLEDSAMYFCASSVTGLPGELFFGEGSRLTVL.

The DNA of the CDR3 is TGTGCCAGCAGTGTTTGGGACGGAGGGGATCAGCCCCAGCATTTT. The encoded protein is CASSVWDGGDQPQHF. This sequence joins TRBV2 and TRBJ1-5, with TRBD1 as a possible D gene (5 bases). The germline CDR1 and CDR2 sequences are SNHLY and FYNNEI. Trimming took 4 bases from V and 5 from J, leaving 15 bases between them. This CDR3 is built from 15 residues.

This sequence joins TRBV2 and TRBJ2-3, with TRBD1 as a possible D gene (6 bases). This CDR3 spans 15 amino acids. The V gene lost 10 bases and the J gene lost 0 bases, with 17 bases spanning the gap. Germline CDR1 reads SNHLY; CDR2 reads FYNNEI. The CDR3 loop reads CATTSGTHSTDTQYF. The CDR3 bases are TGTGCCACCACCTCCGGGACACATAGCACAGATACGCAGTATTTT.

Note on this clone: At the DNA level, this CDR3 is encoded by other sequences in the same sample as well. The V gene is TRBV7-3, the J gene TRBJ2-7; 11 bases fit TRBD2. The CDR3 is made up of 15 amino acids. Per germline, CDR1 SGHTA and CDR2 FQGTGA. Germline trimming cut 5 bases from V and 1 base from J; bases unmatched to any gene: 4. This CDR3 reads CASSPTSGGSYEQYF. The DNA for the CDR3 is TGTGCCAGCAGCCCCACTAGCGGGGGATCCTACGAGCAGTACTTC.

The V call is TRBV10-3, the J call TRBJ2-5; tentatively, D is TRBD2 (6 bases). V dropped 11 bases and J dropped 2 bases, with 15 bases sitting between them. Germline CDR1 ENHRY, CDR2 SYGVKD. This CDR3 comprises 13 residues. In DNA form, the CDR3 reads TGTGCCGCCCGCCAAAGCGGGCAAGAGACCCAGTACTTC. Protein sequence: CAARQSGQETQYF.

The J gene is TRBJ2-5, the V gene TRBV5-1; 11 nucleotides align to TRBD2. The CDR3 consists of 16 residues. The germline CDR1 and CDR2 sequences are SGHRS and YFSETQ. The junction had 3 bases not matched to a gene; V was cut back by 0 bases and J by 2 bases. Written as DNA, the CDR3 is TGCGCCAGCAGCTTGGGACTAGCGGGACCTCAAGAGACCCAGTACTTC. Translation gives CASSLGLAGPQETQYF.

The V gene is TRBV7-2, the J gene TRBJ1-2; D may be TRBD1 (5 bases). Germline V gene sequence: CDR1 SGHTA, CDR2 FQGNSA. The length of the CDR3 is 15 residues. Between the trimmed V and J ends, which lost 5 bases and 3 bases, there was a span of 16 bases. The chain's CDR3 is CASSPTRVLDYGYTF. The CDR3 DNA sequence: TGTGCCAGCAGCCCCACCAGGGTATTGGACTATGGCTACACCTTC. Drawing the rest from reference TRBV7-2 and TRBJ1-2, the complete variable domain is GAGVSQSPSNKVTEKGKDVELRCDPISGHTALYWYRQSLGQGLEFLIYFQGNSAPDKSGLPSDRFSAERTGGSVSTLTIQRTQQEDSAVYLCASSPTRVLDYGYTFGSGTRLTVV.

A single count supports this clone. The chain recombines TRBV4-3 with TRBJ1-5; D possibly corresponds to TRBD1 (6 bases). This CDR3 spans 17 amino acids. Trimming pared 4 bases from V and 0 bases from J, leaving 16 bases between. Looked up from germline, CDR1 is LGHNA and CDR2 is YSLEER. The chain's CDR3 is CASSLGGAPYSNQPQHF. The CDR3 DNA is TGCGCCAGCAGCCTGGGGGGGGCACCTTATAGCAATCAGCCCCAGCATTTT.

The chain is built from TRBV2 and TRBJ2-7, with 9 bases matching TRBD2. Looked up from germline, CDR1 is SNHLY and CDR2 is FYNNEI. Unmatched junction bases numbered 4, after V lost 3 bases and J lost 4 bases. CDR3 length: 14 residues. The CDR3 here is CASSDGSGGYEQYF. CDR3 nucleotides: TGTGCCAGCAGTGATGGTAGCGGGGGATACGAGCAGTACTTC.

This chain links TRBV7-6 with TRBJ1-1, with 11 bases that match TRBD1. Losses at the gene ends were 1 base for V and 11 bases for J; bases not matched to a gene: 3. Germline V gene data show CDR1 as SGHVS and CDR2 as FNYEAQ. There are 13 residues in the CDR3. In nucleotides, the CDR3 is TGTGCCAGCAGCTTAGTGGGACAGGGGGACGCTTTCTTT. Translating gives CASSLVGQGDAFF.

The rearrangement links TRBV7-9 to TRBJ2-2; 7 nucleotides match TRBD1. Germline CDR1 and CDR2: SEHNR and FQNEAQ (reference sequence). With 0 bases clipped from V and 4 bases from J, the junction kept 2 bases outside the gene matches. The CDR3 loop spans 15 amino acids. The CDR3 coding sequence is TGTGCCAGCAGCTTAGCGGGGACAGTCACCGGGGAGCTGTTTTTT. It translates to CASSLAGTVTGELFF.

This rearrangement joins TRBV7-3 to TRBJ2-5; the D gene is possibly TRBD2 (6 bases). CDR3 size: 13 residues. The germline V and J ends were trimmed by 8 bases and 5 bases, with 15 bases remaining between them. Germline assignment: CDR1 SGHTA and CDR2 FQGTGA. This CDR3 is CASALGGGETQYF. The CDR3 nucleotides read TGTGCCAGCGCCCTCGGGGGTGGGGAGACCCAGTACTTC.

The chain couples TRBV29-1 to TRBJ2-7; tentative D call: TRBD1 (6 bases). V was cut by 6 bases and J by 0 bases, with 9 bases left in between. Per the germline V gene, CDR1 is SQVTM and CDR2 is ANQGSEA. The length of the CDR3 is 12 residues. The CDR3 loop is CSVGTPSYEQYF. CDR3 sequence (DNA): TGCAGCGTCGGGACACCCTCCTACGAGCAGTACTTC.

CDR3 sequence (DNA): TGTGCCTGGAGCACCCCGACAGGGAGCTCCTACGAGCAGTACTTC. Encoded protein: CAWSTPTGSSYEQYF. V usage is TRBV30 and J usage is TRBJ2-7; 7 bases are shared with TRBD1. The germline CDR1 and CDR2 sequences are GTSNPN and SVGIG (reference sequence). The CDR3 is 15 residues long. The J segment lost 0 bases and the V segment lost 3 bases, leaving 8 bases of the junction unmatched.

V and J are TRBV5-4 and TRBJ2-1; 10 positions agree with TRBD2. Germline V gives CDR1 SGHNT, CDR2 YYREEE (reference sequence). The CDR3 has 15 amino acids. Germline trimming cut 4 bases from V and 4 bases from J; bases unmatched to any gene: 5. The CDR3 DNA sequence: TGTGCCAGCAGCCGCGGACTAGCGGTATACAATGAGCAGTTCTTC. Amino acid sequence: CASSRGLAVYNEQFF.

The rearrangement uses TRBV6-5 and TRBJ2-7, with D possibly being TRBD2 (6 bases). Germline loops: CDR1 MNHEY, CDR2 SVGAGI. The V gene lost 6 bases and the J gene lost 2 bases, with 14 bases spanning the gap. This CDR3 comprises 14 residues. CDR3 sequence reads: CASRPGLPTYEQYF. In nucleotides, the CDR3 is TGTGCCAGCAGACCGGGACTCCCAACCTACGAGCAGTACTTC.

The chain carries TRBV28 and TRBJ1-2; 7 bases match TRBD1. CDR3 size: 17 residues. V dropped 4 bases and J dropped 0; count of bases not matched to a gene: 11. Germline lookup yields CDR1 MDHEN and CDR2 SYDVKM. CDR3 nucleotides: TGTGCCAGCAGTTCCCCCCAGGGGGTCGAAGCTAACTATGGCTACACCTTC. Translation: CASSSPQGVEANYGYTF.